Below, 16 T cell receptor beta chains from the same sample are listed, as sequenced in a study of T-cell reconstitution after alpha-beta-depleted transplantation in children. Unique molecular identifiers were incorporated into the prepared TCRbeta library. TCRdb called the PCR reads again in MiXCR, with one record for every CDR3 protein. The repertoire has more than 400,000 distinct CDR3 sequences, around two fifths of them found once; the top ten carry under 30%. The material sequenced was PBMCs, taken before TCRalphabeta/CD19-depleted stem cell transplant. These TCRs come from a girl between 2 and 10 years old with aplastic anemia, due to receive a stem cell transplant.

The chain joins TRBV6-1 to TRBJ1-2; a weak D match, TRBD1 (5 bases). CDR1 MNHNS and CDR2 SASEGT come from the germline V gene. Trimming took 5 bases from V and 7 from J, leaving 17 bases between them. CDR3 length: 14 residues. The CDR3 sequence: CASSQTPPGGGYTF. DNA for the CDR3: TGTGCCAGCAGTCAGACACCGCCGGGGGGTGGCTACACCTTC.

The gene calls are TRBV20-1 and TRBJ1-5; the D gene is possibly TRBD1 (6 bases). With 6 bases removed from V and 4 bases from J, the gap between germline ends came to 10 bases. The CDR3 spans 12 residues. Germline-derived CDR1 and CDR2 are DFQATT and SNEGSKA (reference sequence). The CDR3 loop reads CSALDRNQPQHF. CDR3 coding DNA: TGCAGTGCGTTGGACAGAAATCAGCCCCAGCATTTT.

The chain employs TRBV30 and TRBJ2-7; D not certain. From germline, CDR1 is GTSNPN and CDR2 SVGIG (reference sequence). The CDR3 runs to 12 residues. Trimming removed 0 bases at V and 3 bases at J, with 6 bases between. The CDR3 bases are TGTGCCTGGAGTGTTAGAGGCTACGAGCAGTACTTC. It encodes CAWSVRGYEQYF.

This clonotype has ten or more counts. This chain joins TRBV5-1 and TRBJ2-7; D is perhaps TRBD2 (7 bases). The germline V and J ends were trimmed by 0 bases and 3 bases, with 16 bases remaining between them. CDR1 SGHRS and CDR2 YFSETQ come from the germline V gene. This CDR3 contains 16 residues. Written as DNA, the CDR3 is TGCGCCAGCAGCTTGGGCGGCCCGCGGGGGCTCTACGAGCAGTACTTC. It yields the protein CASSLGGPRGLYEQYF.

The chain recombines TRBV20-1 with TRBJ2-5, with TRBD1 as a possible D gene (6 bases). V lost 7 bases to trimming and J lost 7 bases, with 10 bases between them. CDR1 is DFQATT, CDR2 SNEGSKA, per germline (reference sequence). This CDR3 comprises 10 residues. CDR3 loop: CSEGERTQYF. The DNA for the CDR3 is TGCAGTGAGGGGGAACGGACCCAGTACTTC.

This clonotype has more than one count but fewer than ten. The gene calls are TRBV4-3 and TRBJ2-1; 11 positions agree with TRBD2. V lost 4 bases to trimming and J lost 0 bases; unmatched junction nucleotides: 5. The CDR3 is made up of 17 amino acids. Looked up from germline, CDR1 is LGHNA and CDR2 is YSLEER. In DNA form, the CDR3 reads TGCGCCAGCAGCCTCGGGACTAGCGGAGCCTCCTACAATGAGCAGTTCTTC. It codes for CASSLGTSGASYNEQFF.

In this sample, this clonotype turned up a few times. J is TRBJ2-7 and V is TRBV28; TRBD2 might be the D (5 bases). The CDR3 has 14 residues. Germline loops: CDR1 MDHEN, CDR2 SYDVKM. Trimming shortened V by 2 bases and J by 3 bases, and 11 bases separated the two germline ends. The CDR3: CASSLAGNRYEQYF. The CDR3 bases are TGTGCCAGCAGTTTAGCGGGCAACCGCTACGAGCAGTACTTC.

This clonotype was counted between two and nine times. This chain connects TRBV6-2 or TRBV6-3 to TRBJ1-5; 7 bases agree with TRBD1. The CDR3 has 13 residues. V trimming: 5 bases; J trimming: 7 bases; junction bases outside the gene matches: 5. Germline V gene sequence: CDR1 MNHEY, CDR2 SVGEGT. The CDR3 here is CASSPGGVQPQHF. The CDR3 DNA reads TGTGCCAGCAGTCCAGGGGGTGTCCAGCCCCAGCATTTT.

CDR3 loop: CSARATGSSGANVLTF. The CDR3 DNA follows: TGCAGTGCTAGGGCGACAGGGAGCTCTGGGGCCAACGTCCTGACTTTC. The chain uses TRBV20-1 and TRBJ2-6; 7 nucleotides match TRBD1. Germline CDR1 DFQATT, CDR2 SNEGSKA (reference sequence). The CDR3 totals 16 residues. Germline trimming cut 3 bases from V and 0 bases from J; bases unmatched to any gene: 5.

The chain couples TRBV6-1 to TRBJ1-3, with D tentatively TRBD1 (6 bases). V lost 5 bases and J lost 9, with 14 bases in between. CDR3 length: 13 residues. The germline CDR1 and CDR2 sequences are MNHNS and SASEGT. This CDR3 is CASSPGDLLTIYF. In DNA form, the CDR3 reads TGTGCCAGCAGTCCAGGGGATCTGCTCACCATATATTTT.

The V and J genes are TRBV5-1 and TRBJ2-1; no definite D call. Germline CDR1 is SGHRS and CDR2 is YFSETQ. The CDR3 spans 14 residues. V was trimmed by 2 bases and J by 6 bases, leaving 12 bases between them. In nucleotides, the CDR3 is TGCGCCAGCAGCTTTGGGTCGACGCTCAATGAGCAGTTCTTC. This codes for CASSFGSTLNEQFF.

CDR3 bases: TGTGCCATCAGTGAGTCGAACAGTCGCAATCAGCCCCAGCATTTT. It yields the protein CAISESNSRNQPQHF. V and J are TRBV10-3 and TRBJ1-5; no clear D. In germline, CDR1 is ENHRY, CDR2 SYGVKD. This CDR3 spans 15 amino acids. V was pared by 0 bases and J by 2 bases, with 8 bases between.

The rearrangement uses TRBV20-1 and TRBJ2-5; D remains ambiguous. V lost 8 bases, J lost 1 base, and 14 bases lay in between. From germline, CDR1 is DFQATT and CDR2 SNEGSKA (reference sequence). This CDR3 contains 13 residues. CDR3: CSWERPIQETQYF. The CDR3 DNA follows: TGCAGTTGGGAAAGGCCCATCCAAGAGACCCAGTACTTC.

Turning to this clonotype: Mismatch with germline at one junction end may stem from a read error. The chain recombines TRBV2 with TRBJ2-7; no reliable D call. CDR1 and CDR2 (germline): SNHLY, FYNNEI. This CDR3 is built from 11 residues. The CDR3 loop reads CASRPNYEQSF. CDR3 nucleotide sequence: TGTGCCAGCAGGCCAAATTACGAGCAGTCCTTC.

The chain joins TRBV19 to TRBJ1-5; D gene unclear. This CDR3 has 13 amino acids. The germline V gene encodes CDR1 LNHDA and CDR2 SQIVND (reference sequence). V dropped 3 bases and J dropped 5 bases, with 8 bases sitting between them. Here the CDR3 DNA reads TGTGCCAGTAGTATCGGAAGATATCAGCCCCAGCATTTT. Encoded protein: CASSIGRYQPQHF. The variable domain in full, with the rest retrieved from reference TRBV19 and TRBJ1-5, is DGGITQSPKYLFRKEGQNVTLSCEQNLNHDAMYWYRQDPGQGLRLIYYSQIVNDFQKGDIAEGYSVSREKKESFPLTVTSAQKNPTAFYLCASSIGRYQPQHFGDGTRLSIL.

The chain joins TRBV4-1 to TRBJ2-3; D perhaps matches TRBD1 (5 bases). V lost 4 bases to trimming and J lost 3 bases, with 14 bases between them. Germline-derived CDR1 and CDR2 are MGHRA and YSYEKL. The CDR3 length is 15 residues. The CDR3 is CASSPDSHNTDTQYF. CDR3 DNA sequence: TGCGCCAGCAGCCCCGACAGCCACAATACAGATACGCAGTATTTT.